The T cell receptor (beta chain) under discussion was sequenced for a study of blood T cell repertoires in COVID-19. Study overall: Sources were T cells, B-cell-depleted T cells, or PBMCs; the material itself was cDNA or gDNA.

Original methodology: Researchers report that nucleated cell counts were estimated from reference gene primer amplification. Assay: immunoSEQ multiplex PCR; the TCRdb copy retains only in-frame clones and omits some. D and trimming come from the DNA, and the V and J calls and clone size come from that table. The profile shows about 150,000 clones, roughly 88% of them singletons. This clone was detected only once. Germline lookup yields CDR1 SGHTA and CDR2 FQGNSA. J was trimmed by 2 bases and V by 2 bases; bases with no gene match: 7. The CDR3 totals 16 residues. Seattle enrolled patients during active infection and tracked them longitudinally.

The rearrangement links TRBV7-2 to TRBJ2-3, with 7 nucleotides matching TRBD2. What was sequenced was peripheral blood. This TCR was recovered from a man between 18 and 35 years old with COVID-19, enrolled during active disease. CDR3 in amino acids: CASSLTASGPTDTQYF. DNA of the CDR3: TGTGCCAGCAGCTTAACTGCTAGCGGACCCACAGATACGCAGTATTTT.